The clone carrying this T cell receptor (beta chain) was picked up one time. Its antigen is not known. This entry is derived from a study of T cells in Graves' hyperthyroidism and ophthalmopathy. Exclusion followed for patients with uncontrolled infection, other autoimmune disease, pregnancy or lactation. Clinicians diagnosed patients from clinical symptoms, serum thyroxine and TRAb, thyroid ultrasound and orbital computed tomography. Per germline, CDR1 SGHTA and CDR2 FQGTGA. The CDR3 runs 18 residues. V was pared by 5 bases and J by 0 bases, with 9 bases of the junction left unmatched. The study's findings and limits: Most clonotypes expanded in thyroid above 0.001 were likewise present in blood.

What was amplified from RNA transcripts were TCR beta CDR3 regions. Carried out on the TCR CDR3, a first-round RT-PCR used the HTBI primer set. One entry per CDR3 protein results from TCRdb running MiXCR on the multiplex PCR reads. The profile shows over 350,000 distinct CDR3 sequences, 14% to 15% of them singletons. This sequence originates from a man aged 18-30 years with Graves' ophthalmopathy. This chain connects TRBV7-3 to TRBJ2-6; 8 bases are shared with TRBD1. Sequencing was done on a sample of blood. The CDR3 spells CASSLTQGVFSGANVLTF. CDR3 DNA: TGTGCCAGCAGCCTTACACAGGGGGTGTTCTCTGGGGCCAACGTCCTGACTTTC. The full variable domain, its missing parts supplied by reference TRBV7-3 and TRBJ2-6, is GAGVSQTPSNKVTEKGKYVELRCDPISGHTALYWYRQSLGQGPEFLIYFQGTGAADDSGLPNDRFFAVRPEGSVSTLKIQRTERGDSAVYLCASSLTQGVFSGANVLTFGAGSRLTVL.